The present entry profiles one T cell receptor (beta chain) with its context. Antigen unknown. These data are taken from a study of beta chain features in type 1 diabetes. Germline values: CDR1 GTSNPN, CDR2 SVGIG (reference sequence). The CDR3 loop spans 16 amino acids. The ends were cut back, 0 bases at V and 1 base at J, with 13 bases in the middle. The study reverse transcribed the entire isolated RNA, so it sequenced expressed TCRB transcripts. The method was immunoSEQ multiplex PCR; TCRdb's version includes in-frame clones alone and lacks a portion of them. The profile covers 600,000 to 700,000 clones, with 12% appearing a single time and 0.095% to 0.15% taken by the ten largest. Sorting with CD45RO/CCR7/CD25/CD127/CD95/CD27 yielded naive, central memory, regulatory and stem-like memory CD4+ cells. Study outcomes and limitations: Type 1 diabetes patients had TCRB CDR3s that were shorter (moderately but significantly so) in all four CD4+ subsets.

The source is a man younger than 40 with type 1 diabetes. The sample taken for sequencing was naive CD4+ T cells from blood. The chain carries TRBV30 and TRBJ1-5; D not certain. CDR3 loop: CAWSVPATTSNQPQHF. CDR3 in DNA: TGTGCCTGGAGTGTACCCGCCACGACCAGCAATCAGCCCCAGCATTTT. Based on the CDR3 plus reference TRBV30 and TRBJ1-5, the full variable domain is SQTIHQWPATLVQPVGSPLSLECTVEGTSNPNLYWYRQAAGRGLQLLFYSVGIGQISSEVPQNLSASRPQDRQFILSSKKLLLSDSGFYLCAWSVPATTSNQPQHFGDGTRLSIL.